The rows below give T cell receptor beta chains drawn from one sample of a study of blood T cell repertoires in COVID-19. Generated by immunoSEQ multiplex PCR, the TCRdb table keeps only in-frame clones and is missing some. The sample gives 120,000 or so clones, 90% of which show up once; over 3.5% is in the top ten. Specimen: peripheral blood. Every receptor here comes from a man in his fifties with active COVID-19. Both conserved end residues are part of each CDR3. A D gene is named only where the DNA matches it firmly. Not every row has a clone size; where given, it reads once, few, many or a size class.

clone_size: -; v_call: TRBV2; d_call: -; j_call: TRBJ1-3; cdr3_aa: CASSELPGNTIYF; cdr3_nt: TGTGCCAGCAGTGAACTCCCTGGAAACACCATATATTTT
clone_size: once; v_call: TRBV19; d_call: -; j_call: TRBJ2-7; cdr3_aa: CASRETWDSAYEQYF; cdr3_nt: TGTGCCAGTAGAGAAACTTGGGACTCCGCCTACGAGCAATACTTC
clone_size: -; v_call: TRBV5-1; d_call: TRBD2; j_call: TRBJ2-3; cdr3_aa: CASRPGQAGGTDTQYF; cdr3_nt: TGCGCCAGCAGACCTGGTCAAGCGGGGGGCACAGATACGCAGTATTTT
clone_size: -; v_call: TRBV3-1/TRBV3-2; d_call: TRBD2; j_call: TRBJ2-3; cdr3_aa: CASSQGGLARTDTQYF; cdr3_nt: TGTGCCAGCAGCCAAGGAGGACTAGCCCGCACAGATACGCAGTATTTT
clone_size: -; v_call: TRBV7-6; d_call: TRBD2; j_call: TRBJ2-1; cdr3_aa: CASSSSPTSGVYNEQFF; cdr3_nt: TGTGCCAGCAGCTCCTCTCCGACTAGCGGGGTCTACAATGAGCAGTTCTTC
clone_size: -; v_call: TRBV7-9; d_call: -; j_call: TRBJ2-3; cdr3_aa: CASREGTDTQYF; cdr3_nt: TGTGCCAGCCGTGAGGGCACAGATACGCAGTATTTT
clone_size: once; v_call: TRBV19; d_call: TRBD1; j_call: TRBJ1-1; cdr3_aa: CASSMRTGAEAFF; cdr3_nt: TGTGCCAGTAGTATGAGGACAGGGGCTGAAGCTTTCTTT
clone_size: -; v_call: TRBV9; d_call: -; j_call: TRBJ1-1; cdr3_aa: CASSSGGVNTEAFF; cdr3_nt: TGTGCCAGCAGCTCCGGGGGAGTGAACACTGAAGCTTTCTTT
clone_size: -; v_call: TRBV19; d_call: TRBD1; j_call: TRBJ1-1; cdr3_aa: CASKPQGAGTGAEAFF; cdr3_nt: TGTGCCAGTAAACCCCAAGGTGCCGGGACAGGGGCTGAAGCTTTCTTT
clone_size: once; v_call: TRBV5-6; d_call: -; j_call: TRBJ2-3; cdr3_aa: CASSFRGYEQYF; cdr3_nt: TGTGCCAGCAGCTTCAGGGGATATGAGCAGTATTTT
clone_size: -; v_call: TRBV24-1; d_call: TRBD2; j_call: TRBJ2-3; cdr3_aa: CATSGSSGRSTDTQYF; cdr3_nt: TGTGCCACCAGTGGTTCTAGCGGGAGGTCCACAGATACGCAGTATTTT
clone_size: once; v_call: TRBV7-9; d_call: -; j_call: TRBJ1-4; cdr3_aa: CASSPHRDKLFF; cdr3_nt: TGTGCCAGCAGCCCCCACAGGGACAAACTGTTTTTT
clone_size: -; v_call: TRBV3-1/TRBV3-2; d_call: -; j_call: TRBJ1-1; cdr3_aa: CASSSQLNTEAFF; cdr3_nt: TGTGCCAGCAGCTCACAATTGAACACTGAAGCTTTCTTT
clone_size: -; v_call: TRBV6-5; d_call: -; j_call: TRBJ1-5; cdr3_aa: CASSLQGSNQPQHF; cdr3_nt: TGTGCCAGCAGTTTACAGGGAAGCAATCAGCCCCAGCATTTT
clone_size: few; v_call: TRBV7-9; d_call: TRBD2; j_call: TRBJ2-3; cdr3_aa: CASSFNSGGTQYF; cdr3_nt: TGTGCCAGCAGCTTTAACAGCGGGGGGACGCAGTATTTT
clone_size: -; v_call: TRBV6-5; d_call: TRBD1; j_call: TRBJ1-5; cdr3_aa: CASSPDRGQPQHF; cdr3_nt: TGTGCCAGCAGCCCGGACAGGGGGCAGCCCCAGCATTTT